This T cell receptor (beta chain) was documented in a study of blood T cell repertoires in COVID-19 (dated by TCRdb to the early 2020s). For the study in its entirety: Samples from collaborators originated in the United States, Italy and Spain and spanned both the acute and convalescent phases of COVID-19. Where available, HLA class I and class II types were taken from metadata supplied by the sample provider and were not determined by assay-based typing. The material from the prospective study consisted of cDNA or gDNA derived from T cells, B-cell-depleted T cells, or PBMCs. The sample metadata nearly always contained a de-identified subject ID, COVID-19 status, age in years and sex. A freely available public database, intended as a resource for researchers studying the immune response to SARS-CoV-2, is where the repertoires were released. Samples came from the ongoing ImmuneRACE study (first 160 participants) plus 1,254 subjects from 6 global collaborators. Deeply sampled blood TCRbeta repertoires from subjects exposed to, actively infected with, or recovered from COVID-19 were included in the dataset. Study-wide conclusions, independent of this receptor: How much clinical and demographic metadata was included differed by source and by participant, and the metadata was provided uncurated.

Germline trimming: 8 bases from V, 12 bases from J; junction bases outside gene matches: 13. There are 13 amino acids in the CDR3, from cysteine to phenylalanine inclusive. Only CDR3 DNA is held: 39 bases, read in frame from base 1. The germline V gene (reference sequence) yields MNHEY for CDR1 and SMNVEV for CDR2. About this clone: What antigen it recognizes has not been identified. Base qualities are missing; no much larger clone stands one base away.

Whole blood was collected in K2EDTA tubes by collaborating institutions according to the institutions' own protocols. For TCRbeta analysis, collaborators shipped samples in one of three forms: frozen whole blood, isolated PBMCs, or DNA extracted from either of those sample types. TCRbeta CDR3 regions were amplified from genomic DNA by means of the immunoSEQ Assay, a bias-controlled multiplex PCR. Regarding the original processing steps: Nucleated cell counts per sample were estimated from amplification of reference gene primers within the assay. To quantify the absolute abundance of each unique TCRbeta CDR3 rearrangement, sequence reads were collapsed and filtered. For each sample, productive Simpson clonality was calculated as the square root of Simpson's diversity index across productive rearrangements. TCRdb re-hosts the immuneACCESS table, in-frame sequences only. Its copies lack some clones; in the studies checked, an unresolved V gene accounts for under half of them, and the cause for the rest is not known. Clonal size and the V and J genes are those of that table, whereas D and trimming came from the DNA. The sample profile shows approximately 61,000 clones; around 88% of them were found once. Around 18% of the sample goes to the ten largest clones.

The receptor was isolated from a woman older than 75 with active COVID-19. The sequencing input was peripheral blood. Rearrangement joined TRBV27 to TRBJ2-1; TRBD2 aligns with 7 central bases. The CDR3 amino acid sequence is: CASFNPQGGGQFF. The sequenced DNA is TGTGCCAGCTTTAATCCTCAGGGCGGGGGGCAGTTCTTC.